A selection of T cell receptor beta chains follows, all from one sample in a study of cytomegalovirus exposure and HLA in healthy donors. The assay was immunoSEQ multiplex PCR, and TCRdb's table has in-frame clones only and misses some. The table lists about 98,000 clones, approximately 79% of them singletons. The sample was PBMCs. These receptors all come from a male donor in good health and CMV-seronegative. CDR3s include the opening cysteine and the closing phenylalanine or tryptophan. The D gene is left open where the match is weak. Not all rows give a size; the values are once, few, many and, for expanded clones, a class.

CDR3 DNA	CDR3 protein	V gene	J gene	clone size	CDR3 length	D gene
TGCGCCAGCAGCCAAGATACAGGGTGGACCTACGAGCAGTACTTC	CASSQDTGWTYEQYF	TRBV4-3	TRBJ2-7	few	15	.
TGTGCCATCACCAAAGGAGGGGATTTAACCTCCTACGAGCAGTACTTC	CAITKGGDLTSYEQYF	TRBV10-3	TRBJ2-7	.	16	.
TGTGCCAGCAGGGGGACAGTCGACTACCAAGCTGCTTTCTTT	CASRGTVDYQAAFF	TRBV28	TRBJ1-1	few	14	TRBD1
TGTGCCAGCAGAACTACAGGGGGTCGCTATGGCTACACCTTC	CASRTTGGRYGYTF	TRBV6-5	TRBJ1-2	.	14	TRBD1
TGTGCCAGCGCCGTTGTTTCGCTAGCGGCTAAAGAGACCCAGTACTTC	CASAVVSLAAKETQYF	TRBV7-8	TRBJ2-5	.	16	TRBD2
TGTGCCAGCAGTTTGACTAGCGAGGGGCCCGGGGAGCTGTTTTTT	CASSLTSEGPGELFF	TRBV13	TRBJ2-2	.	15	TRBD2
TGTGCCAGCAGTTCACCGACTAGCGGGAGTGGCAATGAGCAGTTCTTC	CASSSPTSGSGNEQFF	TRBV27	TRBJ2-1	few	16	TRBD2
TGTGCCAGCAGCTTCGGCAGGACAGGGGTGGACGAGCAGTACTTC	CASSFGRTGVDEQYF	TRBV6-6	TRBJ2-7	.	15	TRBD1
TGTGCCAGCAGTTACTCATTACGGGGATCCCAAGAGACCCAGTACTTC	CASSYSLRGSQETQYF	TRBV6-5	TRBJ2-5	.	16	.
TGTGCCAGCTCAACCAGACAGGGGGGGTTTTACAATGAGCAGTTCTTC	CASSTRQGGFYNEQFF	TRBV18	TRBJ2-1	.	16	TRBD1
TGTGCCATCAGTGCGGGACTAGCGGGAGTGTGGCAGTTCTTC	CAISAGLAGVWQFF	TRBV10-3	TRBJ2-1	few	14	TRBD2
TGTGCCAGCAGCTCAGGACAGGGGGCCTCATTGAACACTGAAGCTTTCTTT	CASSSGQGASLNTEAFF	TRBV4-2	TRBJ1-1	.	17	TRBD1
TGTGCCAGCGGGACAGGGGCCTCGGGGGACAATCAGCCCCAGCATTTT	CASGTGASGDNQPQHF	TRBV28	TRBJ1-5	.	16	TRBD1
TGCAGCGTTGGAAGGGGAGGAAACACCATATATTTT	CSVGRGGNTIYF	TRBV29-1	TRBJ1-3	.	12	.
TGTGCCAGCAGTTTAGCGGGGCGGACGGGGGGCTACACCTTC	CASSLAGRTGGYTF	TRBV28	TRBJ1-2	.	14	.
TGTGCCAGCAGTGGCTTTACGACAGTCCCAACCTACGAGCAGTACTTC	CASSGFTTVPTYEQYF	TRBV6-1	TRBJ2-7	once	16	.
TGTGCCAGCAGCGAGACTAGCGGGATCTCCTACAATGAGCAGTTCTTC	CASSETSGISYNEQFF	TRBV9	TRBJ2-1	.	16	TRBD2
TGTGCCAGCAGCTCAACAGGGCCCGGGATTCCGCATTTT	CASSSTGPGIPHF	TRBV6-6	TRBJ1-5	.	13	.
TGCGCCAGCAGCCAGTGGGGGAGGGCTGAAGCTTTCTTT	CASSQWGRAEAFF	TRBV4-1	TRBJ1-1	.	13	.
TGTGCCAGCAGTTTAGGGGAGGGGAACACCATATATTTT	CASSLGEGNTIYF	TRBV27	TRBJ1-3	.	13	.
TGTGCCAGCAGCTTAGCGTTCGGGAGGGCCGTTGGGAATGAGCAGTTCTTC	CASSLAFGRAVGNEQFF	TRBV7-6	TRBJ2-1	once	17	TRBD2
TGTGCCTGGAGTGCCACCGGGAGGGGAATAAACAATGAGCAGTTCTTC	CAWSATGRGINNEQFF	TRBV30	TRBJ2-1	few	16	TRBD2
TGTGCCAGCAGCCTCGGACAGGCCTACAATGAGCAGTTCTTC	CASSLGQAYNEQFF	TRBV7-2	TRBJ2-1	.	14	TRBD1
TGTGCCAGTAGTATGGACACCTACTATGGCTACACCTTC	CASSMDTYYGYTF	TRBV19	TRBJ1-2	.	13	.
TGTGCCAGCAGCCTCCTACCGGGACAGGGTACCGGGGAGCTGTTTTTT	CASSLLPGQGTGELFF	TRBV7-2	TRBJ2-2	.	16	TRBD1
TGTGCCAGCAGCTTCGGACAGTTGAACACTGAAGCTTTCTTT	CASSFGQLNTEAFF	TRBV7-8	TRBJ1-1	.	14	.